These T cell receptor beta chains were read from a single sample in a study of blood T cell repertoires in COVID-19. Produced via immunoSEQ multiplex PCR; TCRdb's table is partial and in-frame only. Altogether about 69,000 clones are present, about four fifths being singletons, with the ten largest covering roughly 50%. The sequenced sample consisted of peripheral blood. The receptors shown here come from a human donor in a cohort sampled during active COVID-19. Both conserved end residues are part of each CDR3. A D gene is named only where the DNA matches it firmly. Size values are once, few and many counts, or a class for expanded clones, and some rows have none.

d_gene	v_gene	j_gene	abundance	CDR3aa	CDR3nt
TRBD2	TRBV5-6	TRBJ2-1	-	CASSPGLGQYNEQFF	TGTGCCAGCAGCCCGGGACTAGGCCAGTACAATGAGCAGTTCTTC
-	TRBV14	TRBJ2-6	-	CASSQVQGTHLSGANVLTF	TGTGCCAGCAGCCAAGTTCAGGGGACCCACCTCTCTGGGGCCAACGTCCTGACTTTC
-	TRBV6-1	TRBJ2-7	-	CASSDRSSYEQYF	TGTGCCAGCAGTGACCGCAGCTCCTACGAGCAGTACTTC
-	TRBV2	TRBJ1-1	-	CASSPQGPMLNTEAFF	TGTGCCAGCAGTCCACAGGGACCGATGTTGAACACTGAAGCTTTCTTT
TRBD1	TRBV14	TRBJ2-1	many	CASSQFDRGNEQFF	TGTGCCAGCAGCCAATTTGACAGGGGCAATGAGCAGTTCTTC
-	TRBV6-5	TRBJ1-3	-	CASDPSSGNTIYF	TGTGCCAGCGATCCGAGCTCTGGAAACACCATATATTTT
-	TRBV9	TRBJ2-1	-	CASSPRPTSSGGDEQFF	TGTGCCAGCAGCCCCCGCCCTACTAGCTCGGGTGGGGATGAGCAGTTCTTC
-	TRBV10-3	TRBJ1-6	-	CAISERAGATYNSPLHF	TGTGCCATCAGTGAGAGGGCAGGGGCGACTTATAATTCACCCCTCCACTTT
-	TRBV19	TRBJ2-7	-	CASSVTGPSGEQYF	TGTGCCAGTAGTGTGACAGGTCCGTCGGGGGAGCAGTACTTC
-	TRBV28	TRBJ1-2	-	CASSQARSRGYTF	TGTGCCAGCAGTCAAGCCCGGTCGCGAGGCTACACCTTC
TRBD1	TRBV11-2	TRBJ1-2	-	CASSKTGAASYGYTF	TGTGCCAGCAGCAAGACAGGGGCGGCTAGCTATGGCTACACCTTC
-	TRBV7-2	TRBJ1-2	-	CASSLAGSDYGYTF	TGTGCCAGCAGCTTAGCAGGGAGCGACTATGGCTACACCTTC
TRBD2	TRBV9	TRBJ2-1	many	CASSFTSGSNSNEQFF	TGTGCCAGCAGCTTTACTAGCGGGAGTAATTCCAATGAGCAGTTCTTC
-	TRBV27	TRBJ2-5	-	CASSLSGQGQETQYF	TGTGCCAGCAGTTTATCAGGGCAGGGCCAAGAGACCCAGTACTTC
TRBD1	TRBV19	TRBJ1-5	-	CASSGTGGDQPQHF	TGTGCCAGTAGCGGGACAGGTGGGGATCAGCCCCAGCATTTT
-	TRBV6-5	TRBJ2-7	-	CASSYSGGWSYEQYF	TGTGCCAGCAGTTACTCTGGAGGGTGGTCCTACGAGCAGTACTTC
-	TRBV2	TRBJ2-7	-	CASSERRVYSYEQYF	TGTGCCAGCAGTGAGAGAAGAGTCTACTCCTACGAGCAGTACTTC
TRBD1	TRBV28	TRBJ1-2	-	CASSRGQVANYGYTF	TGTGCCAGCAGCCGAGGACAGGTTGCGAACTATGGCTACACCTTC
-	TRBV6-5	TRBJ2-7	-	CASRRLGGSYEQYF	TGTGCCAGCAGACGACTAGGTGGCTCCTACGAGCAGTACTTC
TRBD1	TRBV7-9	TRBJ2-7	-	CASSLSQGAHEQYF	TGTGCCAGCAGCTTAAGTCAGGGGGCCCACGAGCAGTACTTC
TRBD2	TRBV10-3	TRBJ2-5	-	CAISESGSGREETQYF	TGTGCCATCAGTGAGTCAGGTAGCGGGAGGGAAGAGACCCAGTACTTC
TRBD1	TRBV2	TRBJ2-3	-	CASEGDRGFTDTQYF	TGTGCCAGCGAGGGGGACAGGGGCTTCACAGATACGCAGTATTTT
TRBD1	TRBV6-5	TRBJ1-5	few	CASSRDRNQPQHF	TGTGCCAGCAGCCGGGACAGGAATCAGCCCCAGCATTTT
-	TRBV25-1	TRBJ1-1	-	CASSGSLSGWYAEAFF	TGTGCCAGCAGTGGCTCCCTTTCAGGGTGGTACGCTGAAGCTTTCTTT
-	TRBV24-1	TRBJ2-5	-	CATSDPDRHQETQYF	TGTGCCACCAGTGATCCGGACAGACACCAAGAGACCCAGTACTTC
TRBD1	TRBV7-2	TRBJ2-5	-	CASSFYGQGAGETQYF	TGTGCCAGCAGCTTCTATGGACAGGGGGCGGGGGAGACCCAGTACTTC
-	TRBV5-4	TRBJ1-4	-	CASSLEGANEKLFF	TGTGCCAGCAGCTTGGAAGGGGCTAATGAAAAACTGTTTTTT
-	TRBV24-1	TRBJ2-3	-	CATSEPIWDTQYF	TGTGCCACCAGTGAGCCTATTTGGGATACGCAGTATTTT
TRBD1	TRBV4-1	TRBJ2-7	-	CASSLSGTGSYEQYF	TGCGCCAGCAGCCTCTCCGGGACAGGCTCCTACGAGCAGTACTTC
TRBD1	TRBV28	TRBJ2-5	-	CASHSGGKKVETQYF	TGTGCCAGCCACTCAGGGGGCAAAAAGGTAGAGACCCAGTACTTC